This T cell receptor beta chain emerged from a study of blood T cell repertoires in COVID-19. About the research overall: PBMCs, B-cell-depleted T cells, or T cells provided the cDNA or gDNA that made up the material.

Per the original methods: Estimation of nucleated cell counts was performed using reference gene primer amplification. TCRdb's copy holds only in-frame clones and misses some; the assay was immunoSEQ multiplex PCR. That table furnishes V, J and clone size, whereas the DNA furnished D and trimming. The profile shows more than 95,000 clones, 88% of them singletons. This clone appeared a single time. Trimming removed 2 bases from V and 4 bases from J, with 16 bases in between. The V gene's germline CDR1 is MNHNS and CDR2 SASEGT. The CDR3 has 16 residues. Sequenced sample: peripheral blood. The source is a man between 45 and 60 years old with acute or convalescent COVID-19. This chain connects TRBV6-1 to TRBJ2-3; tentatively, D is TRBD2 (7 bases). CDR3 residues: CASSETGGVGPDTQYF. Written as DNA, the CDR3 is TGTGCCAGCAGTGAAACGGGGGGCGTGGGGCCAGATACGCAGTATTTT.